The clone carrying this TCR beta chain was counted ten times or more. In TCRdb, the 5' RACE reads were re-called with MiXCR into one record per CDR3 protein. The table has about 23,000 distinct CDR3 sequences, about 5.6% seen once. The entry originates in a study of early T cells in non-severe SARS-CoV-2 infection. Whole-study context: The input, bulk RNA from unsorted whole blood, was sequenced, and chains were unpaired.

The sample consisted of whole blood. The clonotype comes from an adult who was a healthcare worker with PCR-confirmed SARS-CoV-2 infection or an uninfected control (not recorded which).

This CDR3 is CSAGTGEHEQYF. The CDR3 nucleotides read TGCAGCGCCGGGACAGGGGAGCACGAGCAGTACTTC. The chain couples TRBV29-1 to TRBJ2-7; TRBD1 matches at 10 bases. The length of the CDR3 is 12 residues. The germline V gene encodes CDR1 SQVTM and CDR2 ANQGSEA. V dropped 7 bases and J dropped 5; count of bases not matched to a gene: 5.